This TCR beta chain was profiled in a study of blood T cell repertoires in COVID-19. Study-wide background: Whether acute or convalescent, the COVID-19 samples came from the United States, Italy and Spain.

The CDR3 is 11 amino acids. Trimming took 3 bases from V and 14 from J, leaving 12 bases between them. Germline V gives CDR1 LGHDT, CDR2 YNNKEL (reference sequence). TCRdb's copy holds only in-frame clones and misses some; the assay was immunoSEQ multiplex PCR. The sample lists approximately 460,000 clones, about 88% seen once, with roughly 0.92% in the top ten. This chain joins TRBV3-1 (or the pseudogene TRBV3-2) and TRBJ2-3; a possible D gene is TRBD2 (5 bases). Material for sequencing was peripheral blood. The sequence was collected from a man aged 18 to 29 with COVID-19, enrolled during active disease. The CDR3 loop reads CASSHNERAYF. The CDR3 DNA follows: TGTGCCAGCAGCCATAATGAGAGGGCGTATTTT.